This entry is about one T cell receptor beta chain. These data are taken from a study of cytomegalovirus exposure and HLA in healthy donors. 60 Vbeta and 13 Jbeta primers were used in PCR. Only in-frame clones appear in the TCRdb table, and some are missing; sequencing was by immunoSEQ multiplex PCR. The sample lists approximately 190,000 clones, about 90% occurring once. The clonotype comes from a boy between 2 and 15 years old in good health and CMV-seronegative. The sample was PBMCs.

The CDR3 DNA sequence: TGTCGCACTAGAAACGGGGAGCTGTTTTTT. Translation: CRTRNGELFF. V is TRBV21-1 and J is TRBJ2-2; TRBD2 reflects the table's D call only, with no check against the DNA. TRBV21-1 has pseudogene status. The CDR3 spans 10 residues.